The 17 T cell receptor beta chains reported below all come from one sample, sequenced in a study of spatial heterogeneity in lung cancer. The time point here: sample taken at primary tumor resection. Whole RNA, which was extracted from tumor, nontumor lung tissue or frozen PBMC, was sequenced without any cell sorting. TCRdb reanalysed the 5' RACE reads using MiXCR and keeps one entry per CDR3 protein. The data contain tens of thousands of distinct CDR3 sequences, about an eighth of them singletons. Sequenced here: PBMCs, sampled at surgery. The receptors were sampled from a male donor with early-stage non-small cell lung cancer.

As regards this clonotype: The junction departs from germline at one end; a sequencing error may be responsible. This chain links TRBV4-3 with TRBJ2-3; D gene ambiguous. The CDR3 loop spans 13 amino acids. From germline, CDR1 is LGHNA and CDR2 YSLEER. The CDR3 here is CASNQASEDTQYF. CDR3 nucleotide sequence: TGCGCCAGCAACCAAGCCTCCGAGGATACGCAGTATTTT.

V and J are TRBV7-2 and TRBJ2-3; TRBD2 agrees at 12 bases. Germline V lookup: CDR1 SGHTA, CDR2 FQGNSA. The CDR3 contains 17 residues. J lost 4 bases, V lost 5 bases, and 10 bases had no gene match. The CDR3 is CASSRGLAGLTADTQYF. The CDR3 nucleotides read TGTGCCAGCAGCAGGGGACTAGCGGGTCTTACCGCAGATACGCAGTATTTT.

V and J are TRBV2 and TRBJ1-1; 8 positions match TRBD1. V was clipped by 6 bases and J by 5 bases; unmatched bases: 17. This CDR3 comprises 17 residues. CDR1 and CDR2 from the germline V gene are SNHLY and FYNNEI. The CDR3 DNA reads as TGTGCCAGCAGCCGGACAGGGCCGACGATTAGAGAGACTGAAGCTTTCTTT. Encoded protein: CASSRTGPTIRETEAFF.

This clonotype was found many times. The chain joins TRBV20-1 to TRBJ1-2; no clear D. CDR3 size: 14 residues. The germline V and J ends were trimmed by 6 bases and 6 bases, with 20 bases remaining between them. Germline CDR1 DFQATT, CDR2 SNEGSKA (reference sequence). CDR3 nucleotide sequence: TGCAGTGCCCACGACCGGGTCGGTAGGAATGGCTACACCTTC. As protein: CSAHDRVGRNGYTF.

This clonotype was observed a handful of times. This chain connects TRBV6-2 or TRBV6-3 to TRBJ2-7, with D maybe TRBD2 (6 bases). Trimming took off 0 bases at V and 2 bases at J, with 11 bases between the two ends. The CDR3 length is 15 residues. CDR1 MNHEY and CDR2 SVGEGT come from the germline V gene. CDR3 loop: CASSYSTGVTYEQYF. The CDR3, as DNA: TGTGCCAGCAGTTACTCCACGGGAGTCACCTACGAGCAGTACTTC.

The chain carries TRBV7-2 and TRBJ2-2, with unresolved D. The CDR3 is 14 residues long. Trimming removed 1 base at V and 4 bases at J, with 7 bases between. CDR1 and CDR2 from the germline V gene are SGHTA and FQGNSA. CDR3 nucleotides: TGTGCCAGCAGCTTAGACCGGGTCACCGGGGAGCTGTTTTTT. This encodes CASSLDRVTGELFF.

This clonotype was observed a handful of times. The CDR3 sequence: CASSLAQGTDYGYTF. The CDR3 nucleotides read TGCGCCAGCAGCCTTGCGCAGGGAACCGACTATGGCTACACCTTC. The chain has TRBV4-3 and TRBJ1-2, with D perhaps TRBD1 (5 bases). Germline CDR1 and CDR2: LGHNA and YSLEER. This CDR3 has 15 residues. Between the trimmed V and J ends, which lost 4 bases and 3 bases, there was a span of 15 bases.

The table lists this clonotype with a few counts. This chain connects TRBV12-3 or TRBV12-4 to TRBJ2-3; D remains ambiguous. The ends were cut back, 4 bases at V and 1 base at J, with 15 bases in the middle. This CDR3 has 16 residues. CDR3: CASSSTTMDGTDTQYF. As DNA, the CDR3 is TGTGCCAGCAGTTCAACAACTATGGATGGCACAGATACGCAGTATTTT.

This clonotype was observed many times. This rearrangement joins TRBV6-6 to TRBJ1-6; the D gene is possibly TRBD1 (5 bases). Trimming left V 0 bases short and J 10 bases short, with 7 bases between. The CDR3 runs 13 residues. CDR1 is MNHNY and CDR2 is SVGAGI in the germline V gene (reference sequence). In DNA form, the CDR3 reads TGTGCCAGCAGTTACTCCCAGGGATCACCCCTCCACTTT. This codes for CASSYSQGSPLHF.

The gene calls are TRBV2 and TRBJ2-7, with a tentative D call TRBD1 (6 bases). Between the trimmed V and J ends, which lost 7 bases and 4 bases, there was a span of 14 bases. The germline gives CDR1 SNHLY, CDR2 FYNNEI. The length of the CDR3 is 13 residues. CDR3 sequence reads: CASMDSIMYEQYF. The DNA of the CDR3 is TGTGCCAGCATGGACAGCATCATGTACGAGCAGTACTTC.

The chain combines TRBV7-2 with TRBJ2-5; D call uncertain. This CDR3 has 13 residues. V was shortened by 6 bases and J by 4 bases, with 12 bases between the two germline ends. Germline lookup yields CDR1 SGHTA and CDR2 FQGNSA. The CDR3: CASSRRPLETQYF. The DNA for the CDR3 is TGTGCCAGCAGTCGACGCCCCCTAGAGACCCAGTACTTC.

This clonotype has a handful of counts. The CDR3 loop is CASSHWDSLKNIQYF. The CDR3 bases are TGTGCCAGCAGCCACTGGGACTCTCTAAAAAACATTCAGTACTTC. This chain uses TRBV12-3 or TRBV12-4 with TRBJ2-4, with D possibly matching TRBD2 (6 bases). This CDR3 region has 15 residues. V lost 6 bases, J lost 4 bases, and 16 bases lay in between.

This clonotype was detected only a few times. The CDR3 loop is CSVTGTSETSTDTQYF. Here the CDR3 DNA reads TGCAGCGTTACCGGGACTAGCGAAACTAGCACAGATACGCAGTATTTT. This rearrangement joins TRBV29-1 to TRBJ2-3; 10 bases line up with TRBD2. This CDR3 is built from 16 residues. Per the germline V gene, CDR1 is SQVTM and CDR2 is ANQGSEA. J was trimmed by 0 bases and V by 5 bases; bases with no gene match: 8.

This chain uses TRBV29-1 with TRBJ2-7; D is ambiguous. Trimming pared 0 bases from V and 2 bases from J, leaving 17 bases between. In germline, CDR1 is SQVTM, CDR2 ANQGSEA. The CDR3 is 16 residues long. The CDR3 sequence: CSVEDPSGPKPYEQYF. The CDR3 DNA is TGCAGCGTTGAAGATCCTTCCGGGCCAAAGCCCTACGAGCAGTACTTC.

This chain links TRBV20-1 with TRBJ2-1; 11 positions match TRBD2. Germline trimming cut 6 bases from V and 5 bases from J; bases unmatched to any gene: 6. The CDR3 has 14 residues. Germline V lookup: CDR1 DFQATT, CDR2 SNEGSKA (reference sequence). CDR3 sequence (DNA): TGCAGTGCCAAGGTAGCGGGAGGGCACAATGAGCAGTTCTTC. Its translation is CSAKVAGGHNEQFF.

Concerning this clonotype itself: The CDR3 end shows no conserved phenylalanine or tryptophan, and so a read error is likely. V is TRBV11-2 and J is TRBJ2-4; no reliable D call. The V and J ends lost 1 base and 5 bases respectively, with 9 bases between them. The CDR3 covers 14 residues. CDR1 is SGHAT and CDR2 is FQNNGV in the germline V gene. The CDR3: CASSLVVRENIQYL. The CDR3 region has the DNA TGTGCCAGCAGCTTAGTGGTCCGGGAAAACATTCAGTACCTC.

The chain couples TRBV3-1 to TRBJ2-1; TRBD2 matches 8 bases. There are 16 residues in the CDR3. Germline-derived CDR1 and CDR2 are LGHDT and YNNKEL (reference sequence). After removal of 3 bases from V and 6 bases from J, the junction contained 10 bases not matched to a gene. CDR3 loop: CASSHPGLASGNEQFF. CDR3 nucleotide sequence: TGTGCCAGCAGCCATCCTGGACTAGCAAGCGGCAATGAGCAGTTCTTC.